This TCR beta chain was retrieved from a study of blood T cell repertoires in COVID-19. Overall study context: The origin of the acute and convalescent COVID-19 samples was the United States, Italy and Spain. Nucleic acid was either cDNA or gDNA, and it came from T cells, B-cell-depleted T cells, or PBMCs.

In germline, CDR1 is SGHRS, CDR2 YFSETQ. This CDR3 region has 14 residues. V gave up 4 bases and J gave up 2 bases, with 12 bases separating them. Per the original methods: The authors estimated nucleated cell counts from reference gene primer amplification. Assay: immunoSEQ multiplex PCR; the TCRdb copy retains only in-frame clones and omits some. V, J and clone size are taken as reported in that table, and D and trimming were inferred from the DNA itself. The sample comprises roughly 500,000 clones, about nine tenths of which are singletons, and approximately 8% rests with the top ten. In this sample, this clone turned up a few times. This study enrolled people aged roughly 18 to 90 from under 25 US geographic areas.

The sequence came from an older woman who had recovered from COVID-19. The J gene is TRBJ1-1, the V gene TRBV5-1; perhaps TRBD1 as D (6 bases). Source material: PBMCs or T cells enriched from blood (not recorded which). The CDR3 DNA reads as TGCGCCAGCAGCATTGGGACACTTAACACTGAAGCTTTCTTT. This translates into CASSIGTLNTEAFF.